Listed below are T cell receptor beta chains from one sample, sequenced in a study of blood T cell repertoires in COVID-19. The assay was immunoSEQ multiplex PCR, and TCRdb's table has in-frame clones only and misses some. This sample yields roughly 50,000 clones, of which approximately 80% are seen a single time; around 20% belongs to the top ten. Sequences were obtained from peripheral blood. These receptors were obtained from a human donor with active or convalescent COVID-19. The donor label of this sample is uncertain. CDR3s include the opening cysteine and the closing phenylalanine or tryptophan.

TRBJ2-1	TRBV6-2/TRBV6-3	CASSLRSLSEQFF
TRBJ2-5	TRBV29-1	CSVDLQYQETQYF
TRBJ2-5	TRBV27	CASSLFAGEGTQYF
TRBJ1-2	TRBV6-2/TRBV6-3	CASSYMGQGGYTF
TRBJ2-4	TRBV11-3	CASSSSGTSGNIQYF
TRBJ2-1	TRBV12-1	CASRPWTSGRTNEQFF
TRBJ2-7	TRBV2	CASSEVGHLYEQYF
TRBJ1-2	TRBV7-8	CASSLVSQGTNYGYTF
TRBJ2-1	TRBV6-5	CASTLGGGYNEQFF
TRBJ2-7	TRBV3-1/TRBV3-2	CASRGRAESYEQYF
TRBJ2-7	TRBV19	CASSLGTSGGRSYEQYF
TRBJ1-5	TRBV25-1	CASRGQGENQPQHF
TRBJ1-2	TRBV9	CASSVHPRDRGHGYTF
TRBJ2-1	TRBV12-3/TRBV12-4	CASSFIRGNEQFF
TRBJ1-5	TRBV6-6	CASSPIFRQGNQPQHF
TRBJ2-6	TRBV10-3	CAISDTLNRGTGANVLTF
TRBJ2-1	TRBV6-5	CASGASAPSNEQFF
TRBJ1-6	TRBV5-1	CASSLGQQNNSPLHF
TRBJ1-6	TRBV7-2	CASSLGRAAPLHF
TRBJ2-7	TRBV5-4	CASSLYGGYEQYF
TRBJ2-3	TRBV7-3	CASSGTGPTDTQYF
TRBJ1-5	TRBV19	CASSTIGGVQPQHF
TRBJ1-1	TRBV9	CASSGGRYTEAFF
TRBJ2-2	TRBV14	CASSYEIRSNTGELFF
TRBJ2-7	TRBV5-4	CASSLRQGANEQYF
TRBJ2-5	TRBV5-5	CASSLTATGETQYF
TRBJ2-3	TRBV2	CASSSGGIGTDTQYF
TRBJ1-6	TRBV7-9	CASVSAGGSSPLHF
TRBJ2-3	TRBV2	CASSAGTSGSRADTQYF
TRBJ1-1	TRBV29-1	CSVRQSMNTEAFF
TRBJ1-4	TRBV4-1	CASSFRRAGASDEKLFF
TRBJ1-6	TRBV7-2	CASSQGQALHF
TRBJ2-7	TRBV5-4	CASSSSSYEQYF
TRBJ1-2	TRBV19	CASSIGGGAVNGYTF
TRBJ2-4	TRBV7-3	CASSRRGQGSNIQYF
TRBJ1-1	TRBV28	CASSLSQGAEAFF
TRBJ2-5	TRBV1	CTIADEYGRRETQYF
TRBJ2-1	TRBV9	CASSSPGTGATSGRDEQFF
TRBJ2-7	TRBV10-1	CASSESSSAHFPSIEQYF
TRBJ1-6	TRBV7-2	CASSPRTASSYNSPLHF
TRBJ2-3	TRBV3-1/TRBV3-2	CASSPTSGGFADTQYF
TRBJ2-3	TRBV3-1/TRBV3-2	CASSQAGRADTQYF
TRBJ1-5	TRBV13	CASSALPGPQHF
TRBJ1-5	TRBV27	CASSFGQGENQPQHF
TRBJ1-1	TRBV6-2/TRBV6-3	CASSYSGRADTEAFF
TRBJ2-7	TRBV7-2	CASSLTSSGYEQYF
TRBJ2-7	TRBV3-1/TRBV3-2	CAVSAGGPYEQYF
TRBJ2-7	TRBV20-1	CSARSGHEQYF
TRBJ1-5	TRBV5-1	CASSLGPGTSNQPQHF
TRBJ1-1	TRBV6-2/TRBV6-3	CASSYGQVNTEAFF
TRBJ2-7	TRBV12-3/TRBV12-4	CASRGAPSYEQYF
TRBJ2-1	TRBV19	CASSPEAVSGRARNEQFF
TRBJ2-3	TRBV5-1	CASSGGQGADTQYF
TRBJ1-5	TRBV30	CAWKQGESQPQHF